These T cell receptor beta chains were read from a single sample in a study of blood T cell repertoires in COVID-19. Generated by immunoSEQ multiplex PCR, the TCRdb table keeps only in-frame clones and is missing some. The sample gives about 68,000 clones, 65% to 80% of which show up once; 23% is in the top ten. Sequencing was performed on peripheral blood. The receptors here all came from a human donor in a cohort sampled during active COVID-19. Each CDR3 is given with its conserved first and last residue. The order of the fields is CDR3 DNA, CDR3 protein, D gene, clone size, V gene, J gene. A D gene is named only where the DNA matches it firmly. Clone size, where shown, is once, few, many, or a class for clones that have expanded.

CDR3nt: TGTGCCACCAGCAGAAAGGGACTCTATAGCAATCAGCCCCAGCATTTT
CDR3aa: CATSRKGLYSNQPQHF
d_gene: NA
abundance: NA
v_gene: TRBV15
j_gene: TRBJ1-5

CDR3nt: TGTGCCAGCAGCTTGGTCGCTAGCGGGAACACCGGGGAGCTGTTTTTT
CDR3aa: CASSLVASGNTGELFF
d_gene: TRBD2
abundance: few
v_gene: TRBV5-4
j_gene: TRBJ2-2

CDR3nt: TGTGCCATCAGTGAGTCGAGAGAAGAGACCCAGTACTTC
CDR3aa: CAISESREETQYF
d_gene: NA
abundance: few
v_gene: TRBV10-3
j_gene: TRBJ2-5

CDR3nt: TGTGCCAGCGGGCCCCGACAGGTCCAGTTTGGCTACACCTTC
CDR3aa: CASGPRQVQFGYTF
d_gene: NA
abundance: NA
v_gene: TRBV6-5
j_gene: TRBJ1-2

CDR3nt: TGCGCCAGCAGGCTGCAGGGTGAACGGGAGCAGTTCTTC
CDR3aa: CASRLQGEREQFF
d_gene: NA
abundance: NA
v_gene: TRBV5-1
j_gene: TRBJ2-1

CDR3nt: TGTGCCAGCAGTTCCGTCGACAGGGGCAATGAGCAGTTCTTC
CDR3aa: CASSSVDRGNEQFF
d_gene: TRBD1
abundance: NA
v_gene: TRBV6-2/TRBV6-3
j_gene: TRBJ2-1

CDR3nt: TGCGCCAGCAGCCAACTCACAGGGGACAATGAGCAGTTCTTC
CDR3aa: CASSQLTGDNEQFF
d_gene: TRBD1
abundance: medium-sized
v_gene: TRBV4-1
j_gene: TRBJ2-1

CDR3nt: TGTGCCAGCAGGAAACAGGGCACCGGGGAGCTGTTTTTT
CDR3aa: CASRKQGTGELFF
d_gene: NA
abundance: NA
v_gene: TRBV25-1
j_gene: TRBJ2-2

CDR3nt: TGTGCCAGCAGGGGACAGCCCCAAGAGACCCAGTACTTC
CDR3aa: CASRGQPQETQYF
d_gene: TRBD1
abundance: NA
v_gene: TRBV11-2
j_gene: TRBJ2-5

CDR3nt: TGTGCCAGCAGCTTAGGCGGCTTGGCGGACGAGCAGTACTTC
CDR3aa: CASSLGGLADEQYF
d_gene: NA
abundance: NA
v_gene: TRBV7-2
j_gene: TRBJ2-7

CDR3nt: TGTGCCAGAAGCCAACCTGCCGGACAGCCTGAGCAGTTCTTC
CDR3aa: CARSQPAGQPEQFF
d_gene: NA
abundance: NA
v_gene: TRBV7-5
j_gene: TRBJ2-1

CDR3nt: TGCGCCACCTCGACGTGCGGGCGAGAGAGGCATGGCTACACCTTC
CDR3aa: CATSTCGRERHGYTF
d_gene: NA
abundance: NA
v_gene: TRBV10-1
j_gene: TRBJ1-2

CDR3nt: TGTGCCACCAGTTTCGCGGGGGGCGTGGGCAATGAGCAGTTCTTC
CDR3aa: CATSFAGGVGNEQFF
d_gene: TRBD2
abundance: NA
v_gene: TRBV15
j_gene: TRBJ2-1

CDR3nt: TGTGCCAGCAGCAGGGAGGGGGGCACAGATACGCAGTATTTT
CDR3aa: CASSREGGTDTQYF
d_gene: NA
abundance: NA
v_gene: TRBV7-2
j_gene: TRBJ2-3

CDR3nt: TGTGCCAGCAGCTCGCAGGAACGGACAGATACGCAGTATTTT
CDR3aa: CASSSQERTDTQYF
d_gene: NA
abundance: NA
v_gene: TRBV7-9
j_gene: TRBJ2-3

CDR3nt: TGCGCCAGCGCCTCACAGGGACCCTACGAGCAGTACTTC
CDR3aa: CASASQGPYEQYF
d_gene: NA
abundance: NA
v_gene: TRBV5-1
j_gene: TRBJ2-7

CDR3nt: TGTGCCAGCAGCCAAGATCGCGGCAGTGGTATTGGCAATCAGCCCCAGCATTTT
CDR3aa: CASSQDRGSGIGNQPQHF
d_gene: NA
abundance: NA
v_gene: TRBV3-1/TRBV3-2
j_gene: TRBJ1-5

CDR3nt: TGTGCCAGCAGCTTAGGATTTGATAGCTCCTACGAGCAGTACTTC
CDR3aa: CASSLGFDSSYEQYF
d_gene: NA
abundance: once
v_gene: TRBV11-2
j_gene: TRBJ2-7

CDR3nt: TGTGCCGTTAGGGGCAGGGGCCAAGAGACCCAGTACTTC
CDR3aa: CAVRGRGQETQYF
d_gene: NA
abundance: NA
v_gene: TRBV19
j_gene: TRBJ2-5

CDR3nt: TGTGCCAGCAGCACCTCGTGGGGAGGCCCCAATCAGCCCCAGCATTTT
CDR3aa: CASSTSWGGPNQPQHF
d_gene: NA
abundance: NA
v_gene: TRBV11-3
j_gene: TRBJ1-5

CDR3nt: TGTGCCAGCAGCCGTAATGGAGGGCGGACAACCGGGGAGCTGTTTTTT
CDR3aa: CASSRNGGRTTGELFF
d_gene: NA
abundance: once
v_gene: TRBV4-2
j_gene: TRBJ2-2

CDR3nt: TGTGCCAGTAGTGCGCCGTGGGCTGAATCACCCCTCCACTTT
CDR3aa: CASSAPWAESPLHF
d_gene: NA
abundance: few
v_gene: TRBV19
j_gene: TRBJ1-6

CDR3nt: TGTGCCAGCTCACCACGGCAGGGGGCTGGGGCCAACGTCCTGACTTTC
CDR3aa: CASSPRQGAGANVLTF
d_gene: TRBD1
abundance: NA
v_gene: TRBV18
j_gene: TRBJ2-6

CDR3nt: TGTGCTAGCAGCTCCCTTTCAGGGGTGGAGACCCAGTACTTC
CDR3aa: CASSSLSGVETQYF
d_gene: NA
abundance: NA
v_gene: TRBV7-7
j_gene: TRBJ2-5

CDR3nt: TGTGCCAGCAGTTCGGCAACCACAGATAACACCGGGGAGCTGTTTTTT
CDR3aa: CASSSATTDNTGELFF
d_gene: NA
abundance: NA
v_gene: TRBV28
j_gene: TRBJ2-2

CDR3nt: TGCGCCAGCAGCCAACAGGGGGCCACAGATACGCAGTATTTT
CDR3aa: CASSQQGATDTQYF
d_gene: TRBD1
abundance: NA
v_gene: TRBV4-1
j_gene: TRBJ2-3

CDR3nt: TGCAGCGTTGAAGCGCGGGAGGGTAGCACAGATACGCAGTATTTT
CDR3aa: CSVEAREGSTDTQYF
d_gene: TRBD2
abundance: NA
v_gene: TRBV29-1
j_gene: TRBJ2-3

CDR3nt: TGTGCCAGCAGCGCCGGTGGGGGGGGTGGCTACACCTTC
CDR3aa: CASSAGGGGGYTF
d_gene: NA
abundance: NA
v_gene: TRBV9
j_gene: TRBJ1-2

CDR3nt: TGTGCCAGCAGCCGTAGACTAGCGGGATATCAAGAGACCCAGTACTTC
CDR3aa: CASSRRLAGYQETQYF
d_gene: TRBD2
abundance: NA
v_gene: TRBV6-6
j_gene: TRBJ2-5

CDR3nt: TGTGCCAGCAGCCCCCGAGGGCAGAGCTCTGGAAACACCATATATTTT
CDR3aa: CASSPRGQSSGNTIYF
d_gene: NA
abundance: NA
v_gene: TRBV7-9
j_gene: TRBJ1-3

CDR3nt: TGCGCCAGCAGCTTGTCTTCCGGAAACACCATATATTTT
CDR3aa: CASSLSSGNTIYF
d_gene: NA
abundance: NA
v_gene: TRBV5-1
j_gene: TRBJ1-3

CDR3nt: TGTGCCAGCAGCCAACGACAGGGCTCCTTCTCACCCCTCCACTTT
CDR3aa: CASSQRQGSFSPLHF
d_gene: TRBD1
abundance: NA
v_gene: TRBV16
j_gene: TRBJ1-6

CDR3nt: TGTGCCAGCATGGGACGACTAGCGCCTTACAATGAGCAGTTCTTC
CDR3aa: CASMGRLAPYNEQFF
d_gene: TRBD2
abundance: NA
v_gene: TRBV2
j_gene: TRBJ2-1

CDR3nt: TGTGCCTGGAGGGACACCGGGAGATCACCCCTCCACTTT
CDR3aa: CAWRDTGRSPLHF
d_gene: NA
abundance: once
v_gene: TRBV30
j_gene: TRBJ1-6

CDR3nt: TGTGCCAGCAGCTTAGGGCAGGGGGGCGGCCCCCAGCATTTT
CDR3aa: CASSLGQGGGPQHF
d_gene: TRBD1
abundance: NA
v_gene: TRBV7-9
j_gene: TRBJ1-5

CDR3nt: TGTGCCAGCAGCTATACTAGCGGGGGAACAGATACGCAGTATTTT
CDR3aa: CASSYTSGGTDTQYF
d_gene: TRBD2
abundance: NA
v_gene: TRBV7-9
j_gene: TRBJ2-3

CDR3nt: TGTGCCAGCAGTACCGGAGCGGGCTTGAACACCGGGGAGCTGTTTTTT
CDR3aa: CASSTGAGLNTGELFF
d_gene: NA
abundance: NA
v_gene: TRBV6-2/TRBV6-3
j_gene: TRBJ2-2

CDR3nt: TGTGCCAGCAGACGACAGGGGCTGGGGTATGGCTACACCTTC
CDR3aa: CASRRQGLGYGYTF
d_gene: TRBD1
abundance: NA
v_gene: TRBV6-5
j_gene: TRBJ1-2

CDR3nt: TGTGCCAGCAGCCATGTGGGCGCTTGGAACACTGAAGCTTTCTTT
CDR3aa: CASSHVGAWNTEAFF
d_gene: NA
abundance: NA
v_gene: TRBV6-2/TRBV6-3
j_gene: TRBJ1-1

CDR3nt: TGTGCCAGCAGGCGGGGACAGATCCAAGAGACCCAGTACTTC
CDR3aa: CASRRGQIQETQYF
d_gene: NA
abundance: NA
v_gene: TRBV2
j_gene: TRBJ2-5

CDR3nt: TGTGCCAGCTCACAAACGACAGATAACACTGAAGCTTTCTTT
CDR3aa: CASSQTTDNTEAFF
d_gene: NA
abundance: NA
v_gene: TRBV18
j_gene: TRBJ1-1

CDR3nt: TGTGCCAGTAGTATAGACAGACAAGAGACCCAGTACTTC
CDR3aa: CASSIDRQETQYF
d_gene: NA
abundance: NA
v_gene: TRBV19
j_gene: TRBJ2-5

CDR3nt: TGTGCCAGTACCGGGGGGGGCTCCTACAATGAGCAGTTCTTC
CDR3aa: CASTGGGSYNEQFF
d_gene: TRBD2
abundance: NA
v_gene: TRBV19
j_gene: TRBJ2-1

CDR3nt: TGTGCCAGCAGCCAAGGTGGGACAACCTACGAGCAGTACTTC
CDR3aa: CASSQGGTTYEQYF
d_gene: NA
abundance: NA
v_gene: TRBV3-1/TRBV3-2
j_gene: TRBJ2-7

CDR3nt: TGTGCCAGCAGCGGACCGGGACAGAACACCGGGGAGCTGTTTTTT
CDR3aa: CASSGPGQNTGELFF
d_gene: NA
abundance: NA
v_gene: TRBV3-1/TRBV3-2
j_gene: TRBJ2-2

CDR3nt: TGTGCCAGCAGCTTGGGGGGGACAGGGACGGACACCATATATTTT
CDR3aa: CASSLGGTGTDTIYF
d_gene: TRBD1
abundance: NA
v_gene: TRBV5-4
j_gene: TRBJ1-3

CDR3nt: TGTGCCACCAGTGATTTATCGGTTTCTGGCTACACCTTC
CDR3aa: CATSDLSVSGYTF
d_gene: NA
abundance: NA
v_gene: TRBV24-1
j_gene: TRBJ1-2

CDR3nt: TGTGCCAGCAGTTTAGCGGGAGCCGTCAATGAGCAGTTCTTC
CDR3aa: CASSLAGAVNEQFF
d_gene: TRBD2
abundance: few
v_gene: TRBV28
j_gene: TRBJ2-1

CDR3nt: TGTGCCAGCAGCTTGGTGGGACAGGGGGCAGATACGCAGTATTTT
CDR3aa: CASSLVGQGADTQYF
d_gene: TRBD1
abundance: NA
v_gene: TRBV5-5
j_gene: TRBJ2-3